This TCR beta chain was profiled in a study of T-cell reconstitution after alpha-beta-depleted transplantation in children. Overall study findings and caveats: From newly produced T cells came most of the T-cell counts and diversity one year after transplant. The high TCRbeta diversity at day 60 in some patients came from surviving recipient T cells and thymic progenitors.

Turning to this clonotype: Its target is not known.

During its preparation, the TCRbeta library received unique molecular identifiers. TCRdb re-called the PCR reads with MiXCR, one entry per CDR3 protein. The sample holds 440,000 or so distinct CDR3 sequences; roughly 44% are singletons and the top ten take approximately 25%. The sequence came from a girl aged 2-10 years with aplastic anemia, due to receive a stem cell transplant. The sequencing here drew on PBMCs, taken before TCRalphabeta/CD19-depleted stem cell transplant.

The CDR3: CASSPQGVNEQFF. CDR3 coding DNA: TGTGCCAGCAGTCCTCAAGGGGTAAATGAGCAGTTCTTC. The chain carries TRBV6-1 and TRBJ2-1; a weak D match, TRBD1 (5 bases). Trimming left V 5 bases short and J 7 bases short, with 12 bases between. Germline CDR1 and CDR2: MNHNS and SASEGT. The CDR3 consists of 13 residues.